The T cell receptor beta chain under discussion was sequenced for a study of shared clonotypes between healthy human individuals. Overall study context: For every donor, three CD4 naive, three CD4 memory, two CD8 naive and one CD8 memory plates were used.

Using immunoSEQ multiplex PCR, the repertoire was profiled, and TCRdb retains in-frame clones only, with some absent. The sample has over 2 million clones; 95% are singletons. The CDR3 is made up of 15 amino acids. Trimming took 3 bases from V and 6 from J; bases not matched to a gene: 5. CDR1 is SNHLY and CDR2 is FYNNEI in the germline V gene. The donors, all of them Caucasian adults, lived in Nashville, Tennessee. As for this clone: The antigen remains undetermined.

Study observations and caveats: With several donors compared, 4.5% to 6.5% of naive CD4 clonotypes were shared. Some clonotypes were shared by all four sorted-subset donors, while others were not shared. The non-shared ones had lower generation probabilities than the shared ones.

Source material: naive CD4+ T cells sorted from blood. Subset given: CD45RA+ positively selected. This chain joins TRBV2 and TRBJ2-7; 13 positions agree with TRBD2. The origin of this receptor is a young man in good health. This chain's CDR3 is CASSDTSGRASEQYF. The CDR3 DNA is TGTGCCAGCAGTGATACTAGCGGGAGGGCATCCGAGCAGTACTTC.